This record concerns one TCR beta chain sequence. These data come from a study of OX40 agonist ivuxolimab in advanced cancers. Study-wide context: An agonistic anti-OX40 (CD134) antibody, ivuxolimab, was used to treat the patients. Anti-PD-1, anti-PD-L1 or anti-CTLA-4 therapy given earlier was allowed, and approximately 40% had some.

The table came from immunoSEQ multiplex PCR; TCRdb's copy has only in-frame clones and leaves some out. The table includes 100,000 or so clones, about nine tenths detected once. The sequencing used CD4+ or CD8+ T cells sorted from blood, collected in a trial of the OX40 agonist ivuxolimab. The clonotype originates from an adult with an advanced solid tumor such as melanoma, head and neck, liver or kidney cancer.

CDR3 nucleotide sequence: TGTGCCAGCAGCTTAGGAGGGGGCGCGGGCGAAGAGACCCAGTACTTC. Translated, it gives CASSLGGGAGEETQYF. The chain links TRBV7-9 to TRBJ2-5; TRBD1 matches 7 bases. With V trimmed by 1 base and J by 3 bases, 8 bases remained unmatched. The CDR3 has 16 residues. CDR1 and CDR2 (germline): SEHNR, FQNEAQ (reference sequence).